The 12 T cell receptor beta chains given below trace back to one sample, sequenced in a study of blood T cell repertoires in COVID-19. Measured with immunoSEQ multiplex PCR; TCRdb has only the in-frame clones, and not every one. The profile shows roughly 290,000 clones, 86% of them singletons. Sequencing was carried out using peripheral blood. These receptors were collected from a woman in her twenties or thirties who had recovered from COVID-19.

This chain uses TRBV14 with TRBJ2-1; the match to TRBD2 covers 7 bases. The CDR3 is made up of 14 amino acids. Per the germline V gene, CDR1 is SGHDN and CDR2 is FVKESK. After removal of 6 bases from V and 4 bases from J, the junction contained 6 bases not matched to a gene. As DNA, the CDR3 is TGTGCCAGCAGTCCAGCGGGGACTTACAATGAGCAGTTCTTC. This sequence encodes CASSPAGTYNEQFF.

The chain has TRBV27 and TRBJ2-1; 10 positions agree with TRBD2. CDR1 MNHEY and CDR2 SMNVEV come from the germline V gene (reference sequence). J was trimmed by 2 bases and V by 7 bases; bases with no gene match: 8. This CDR3 region has 16 residues. The CDR3 protein is CASNSLAGAAYNEQFF. The CDR3 DNA sequence: TGTGCCAGCAATTCTCTAGCGGGAGCTGCCTACAATGAGCAGTTCTTC.

The rearrangement uses TRBV7-8 and TRBJ2-1, with 7 bases matching TRBD2. The trim removed 7 bases at V and 10 bases at J, leaving 16 bases unmatched. Germline values: CDR1 SGHVS, CDR2 FQNEAQ. This CDR3 has 15 amino acids. The CDR3 here is CASTDASRGVWEQFF. The CDR3 DNA follows: TGTGCCAGCACAGACGCTTCCCGGGGGGTATGGGAGCAGTTCTTC.

The chain combines TRBV10-3 with TRBJ2-7; possible D gene TRBD1, 6 bases. Trimming took 2 bases from V and 4 from J, leaving 18 bases between them. Germline V lookup: CDR1 ENHRY, CDR2 SYGVKD. This CDR3 contains 16 residues. The DNA of the CDR3 is TGTGCCATCAGTGAGCCCTGGACAGTGGGTTCTTACGAGCAGTACTTC. Protein sequence: CAISEPWTVGSYEQYF.

The chain couples TRBV4-2 to TRBJ2-7; D may be TRBD1 (6 bases). Trimming pared 4 bases from V and 3 bases from J, leaving 10 bases between. Germline V gene lookup returns CDR1 LGHNA and CDR2 YNFKEQ. There are 13 residues in the CDR3. CDR3 coding DNA: TGTGCCAGCAGCCGGACAGAGGGCTACGAGCAGTACTTC. This sequence encodes CASSRTEGYEQYF.

The genes are TRBV4-3 and TRBJ2-7; TRBD1 might be the D (5 bases). Germline V gene sequence: CDR1 LGHNA, CDR2 YSLEER. V was pared by 0 bases and J by 10 bases, with 13 bases between. CDR3 size: 13 residues. The CDR3: CASSQDRQGYQYF. The CDR3 nucleotides are TGCGCCAGCAGCCAAGATAGGCAGGGATATCAGTACTTC.

The chain combines TRBV7-8 with TRBJ1-1; no definite D call. Trimming stripped 0 bases from V and 5 bases from J, with 13 bases between. This CDR3 contains 15 residues. Germline CDR1 reads SGHVS; CDR2 reads FQNEAQ. This chain's CDR3 is CASSLANTAPTEAFF. In DNA form, the CDR3 reads TGTGCCAGCAGCTTAGCTAATACTGCGCCGACTGAAGCTTTCTTT.

Here the CDR3 DNA reads TGTGCCAGCAGCTTAGACCCCGGACGGGGTCGAGAGACCCAGTACTTC. It translates to CASSLDPGRGRETQYF. This sequence joins TRBV11-2 and TRBJ2-5, with D possibly TRBD2 on 5 matching bases. The length of the CDR3 is 16 residues. CDR1 is SGHAT and CDR2 is FQNNGV in the germline V gene. The V and J ends lost 0 bases and 4 bases respectively, with 15 bases between them.

CDR3 in DNA: TGTGCCATCAGTCCCGGGACAGCCTCCTACAATGAGCAGTTCTTC. This codes for CAISPGTASYNEQFF. The rearrangement uses TRBV10-3 and TRBJ2-1; 7 bases agree with TRBD1. V shed 5 bases and J 0 bases; nucleotides not matched to a gene: 4. Germline assignment: CDR1 ENHRY and CDR2 SYGVKD. There are 15 residues in the CDR3.

The chain employs TRBV5-4 and TRBJ2-1, with a weak D call TRBD2 (5 bases). The germline CDR1 and CDR2 sequences are SGHNT and YYREEE (reference sequence). Trimming removed 0 bases from V and 6 bases from J, with 16 bases in between. The CDR3 extends over 16 amino acids. The DNA for the CDR3 is TGTGCCAGCAGCTTGGCCAAACGGACTTCCGTCAATGAGCAGTTCTTC. Translated, it gives CASSLAKRTSVNEQFF.

This chain connects TRBV4-1 to TRBJ2-1; no firm D call. Trimming took 0 bases from V and 4 from J, leaving 13 bases between them. CDR1 and CDR2 (germline): MGHRA, YSYEKL. The CDR3 is 16 amino acids. The CDR3 loop is CASSQDLGGLYNEQFF. Written as DNA, the CDR3 is TGCGCCAGCAGCCAAGATCTAGGCGGTCTATACAATGAGCAGTTCTTC.

In this sample, this clone turned up once. The chain combines TRBV12-3 or TRBV12-4 with TRBJ2-2; D unclear. Deletions cut 7 bases from V and 6 bases from J, with 9 bases between. The CDR3 contains 12 residues. CDR3 amino acids: CASNRLAGELFF. The CDR3 region has the DNA TGTGCCAGCAATCGACTTGCCGGGGAGCTGTTTTTT.